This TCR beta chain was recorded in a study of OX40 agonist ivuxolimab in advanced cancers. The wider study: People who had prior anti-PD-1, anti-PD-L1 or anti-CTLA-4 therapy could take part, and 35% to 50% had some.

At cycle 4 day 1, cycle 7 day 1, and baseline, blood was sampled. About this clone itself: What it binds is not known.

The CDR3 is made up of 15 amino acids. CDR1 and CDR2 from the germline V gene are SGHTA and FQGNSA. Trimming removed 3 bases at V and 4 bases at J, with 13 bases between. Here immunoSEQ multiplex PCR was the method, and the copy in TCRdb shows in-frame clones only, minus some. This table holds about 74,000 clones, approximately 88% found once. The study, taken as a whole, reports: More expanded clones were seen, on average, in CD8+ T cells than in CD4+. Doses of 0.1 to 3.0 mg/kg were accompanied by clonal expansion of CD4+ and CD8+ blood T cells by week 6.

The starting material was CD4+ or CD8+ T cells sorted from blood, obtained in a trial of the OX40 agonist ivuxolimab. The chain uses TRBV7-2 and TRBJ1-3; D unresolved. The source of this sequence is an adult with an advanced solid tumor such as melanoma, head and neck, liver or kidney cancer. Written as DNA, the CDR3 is TGTGCCAGCAGCTTTCTAACCATCGGAGGAAACACCATATATTTT. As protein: CASSFLTIGGNTIYF.